The present TCR beta chain was sequenced within a study of PD-1 blockade in classical Hodgkin lymphoma. There was relapse after autologous stem cell transplantation in every patient, and there was variation in brentuximab vedotin exposure. Magnetic negative selection of thawed PBMCs was the method by which CD4+ T cells were purified. TCRdb's table, derived via immunoSEQ multiplex PCR, lists solely in-frame clones and lacks some. The data show some 35,000 clones, 75% to 95% seen once. The CDR3 sequence is 13 residues long. V dropped 4 bases and J dropped 2 bases, with 8 bases sitting between them. Germline V gene lookup returns CDR1 SSHAT and CDR2 FNYEAQ (reference sequence).

This chain links TRBV7-7 with TRBJ1-1; TRBD1 might be the D (5 bases). The sequence came from a human donor with classical Hodgkin lymphoma. Sample: CD4+ T cells from blood, taken at baseline. The CDR3: CASSSGINTEAFF. As DNA, the CDR3 is TGTGCCAGCAGCTCAGGGATAAACACTGAAGCTTTCTTT.